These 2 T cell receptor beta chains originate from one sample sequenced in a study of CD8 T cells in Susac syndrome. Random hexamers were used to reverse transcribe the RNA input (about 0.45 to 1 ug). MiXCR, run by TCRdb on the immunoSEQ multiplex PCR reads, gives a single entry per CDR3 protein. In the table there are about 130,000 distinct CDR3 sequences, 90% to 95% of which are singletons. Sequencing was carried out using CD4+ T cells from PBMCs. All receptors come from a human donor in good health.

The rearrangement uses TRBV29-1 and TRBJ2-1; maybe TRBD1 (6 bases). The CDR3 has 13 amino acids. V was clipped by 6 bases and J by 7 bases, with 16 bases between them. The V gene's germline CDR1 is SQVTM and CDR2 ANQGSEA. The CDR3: CSVGVYRVNEQFF. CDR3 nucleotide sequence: TGCAGCGTGGGGGTCTACAGGGTGAATGAGCAGTTCTTC.

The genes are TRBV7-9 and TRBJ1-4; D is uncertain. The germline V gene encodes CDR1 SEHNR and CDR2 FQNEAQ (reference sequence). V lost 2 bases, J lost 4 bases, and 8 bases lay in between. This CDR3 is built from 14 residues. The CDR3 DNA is TGTGCCAGCAGCTTAAGAGGGATTAATGAAAAACTGTTTTTT. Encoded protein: CASSLRGINEKLFF. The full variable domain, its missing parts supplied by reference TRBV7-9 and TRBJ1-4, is DTGVSQNPRHKITKRGQNVTFRCDPISEHNRLYWYRQTLGQGPEFLTYFQNEAQLEKSRLLSDRFSAERPKGSFSTLEIQRTEQGDSAMYLCASSLRGINEKLFFGSGTQLSVL.